The next 22 T cell receptor beta chains were all read from a single sample in a study of cytomegalovirus exposure and HLA in healthy donors. Only in-frame clones appear in the TCRdb table, and some are missing; sequencing was by immunoSEQ multiplex PCR. The sample shows over 150,000 clones, roughly 85% of them seen only once. Sequenced input: PBMCs. All receptors come from a man younger than 30 in good health and CMV-seropositive.

The chain links TRBV5-1 to TRBJ2-3; D possibly corresponds to TRBD1 (6 bases). The CDR3 length is 15 residues. Trimming removed 4 bases at V and 3 bases at J, with 15 bases between. CDR1 and CDR2 (germline): SGHRS, YFSETQ. CDR3 coding DNA: TGCGCCAGCAGCCCTAACCCTACAGGGACAGATACGCAGTATTTT. Translating gives CASSPNPTGTDTQYF.

V is TRBV11-3 and J is TRBJ1-1; D is unclear. The CDR3 is made up of 15 amino acids. Germline V gene sequence: CDR1 SGHNT, CDR2 YENEEA. Trimming removed 5 bases at V and 10 bases at J, with 23 bases between. The CDR3 bases are TGTGCCAGCAGCCCTTCGGACCGAGAGGGTCCAGGAGCTTTCTTT. The encoded protein is CASSPSDREGPGAFF. Drawing the rest from reference TRBV11-3 and TRBJ1-1, the complete variable domain is EAGVVQSPRYKIIEKKQPVAFWCNPISGHNTLYWYLQNLGQGPELLIRYENEEAVDDSQLPKDRFSAERLKGVDSTLKIQPAELGDSAVYLCASSPSDREGPGAFFGQGTRLTVV.

In this sample, this clone turned up once. The chain is built from TRBV5-1 and TRBJ2-1; TRBD1 aligns across 9 bases. Trimming cost V 2 bases and J 5 bases; bases outside gene matches: 2. Germline CDR1 SGHRS, CDR2 YFSETQ. The CDR3 runs to 14 residues. The CDR3 DNA sequence: TGCGCCAGCAGCTTCGGGACAGGGAACAATGAGCAGTTCTTC. Translating it yields CASSFGTGNNEQFF.

In its sample, this clone was seen once. The chain carries TRBV27 and TRBJ1-5, with D possibly TRBD1 on 5 matching bases. V was clipped by 8 bases and J by 2 bases, with 16 bases between them. The CDR3 covers 15 residues. CDR1 is MNHEY, CDR2 SMNVEV, per germline (reference sequence). The CDR3 loop reads CASLNGGKGNQPQHF. Written as DNA, the CDR3 is TGTGCCAGCCTTAACGGGGGGAAAGGCAATCAGCCCCAGCATTTT.

This clone has a single count. The V gene is TRBV7-8, the J gene TRBJ1-5; TRBD1 is a possible D gene (5 bases). CDR1 and CDR2 (germline): SGHVS, FQNEAQ. Trimming stripped 5 bases from V and 3 bases from J, with 17 bases between. The CDR3 contains 16 residues. CDR3 nucleotide sequence: TGTGCCAGCAGCCAACGCAGGGAATTTAACAATCAGCCCCAGCATTTT. Translating gives CASSQRREFNNQPQHF.

This clone was seen only once. The chain is built from TRBV28 and TRBJ2-1; 10 positions agree with TRBD2. Trimming removed 5 bases from V and 1 base from J; junction bases left unmatched: 8. The V gene's germline CDR1 is MDHEN and CDR2 SYDVKM. The CDR3 length is 17 residues. The chain's CDR3 is CASSDPLAGESYNEQFF. In nucleotides, the CDR3 is TGTGCCAGCAGTGACCCTCTAGCGGGAGAGTCCTACAATGAGCAGTTCTTC. Filled out from reference TRBV28 and TRBJ2-1, the complete variable domain reads DVKVTQSSRYLVKRTGEKVFLECVQDMDHENMFWYRQDPGLGLRLIYFSYDVKMKEKGDIPEGYSVSREKKERFSLILESASTNQTSMYLCASSDPLAGESYNEQFFGPGTRLTVL.

The chain couples TRBV11-1 to TRBJ2-7; the match to TRBD1 covers 9 bases. The CDR3 has 15 residues. Losses at the gene ends were 1 base for V and 2 bases for J; bases not matched to a gene: 3. Germline V gene lookup returns CDR1 SGHAT and CDR2 FQDESV (reference sequence). The CDR3 sequence is CASSLVRTGAYEQYF. The CDR3 region has the DNA TGTGCCAGCAGCTTAGTTAGGACAGGGGCCTACGAGCAGTACTTC.

V and J are TRBV2 and TRBJ1-1; 8 bases align to TRBD1. The trim removed 5 bases at V and 4 bases at J, leaving 9 bases unmatched. Germline assignment: CDR1 SNHLY and CDR2 FYNNEI. The CDR3 contains 15 residues. CDR3 region: CASSPGTGVPTEAFF. CDR3 DNA: TGTGCCAGCAGTCCCGGGACAGGTGTCCCCACTGAAGCTTTCTTT.

The CDR3 protein is CASSVGGDRGTNQPQHF. The CDR3 nucleotides are TGTGCCAGCAGCGTAGGAGGGGACAGGGGGACCAATCAGCCCCAGCATTTT. V is TRBV9 and J is TRBJ1-5; 11 bases match TRBD1. Germline V gives CDR1 SGDLS, CDR2 YYNGEE. There are 17 residues in the CDR3. V shed 0 bases and J 3 bases; nucleotides not matched to a gene: 5.

The rearrangement joins TRBV28 to TRBJ2-5, with D maybe TRBD2 (7 bases). There are 15 residues in the CDR3. Trimming left V 6 bases short and J 2 bases short, with 16 bases between. Germline V gene lookup returns CDR1 MDHEN and CDR2 SYDVKM. The CDR3 region is CASRRGGADQETQYF. The CDR3 nucleotides are TGTGCCAGCAGGAGGGGGGGCGCGGATCAAGAGACCCAGTACTTC.

The chain combines TRBV18 with TRBJ2-7; D gene unclear. This CDR3 contains 14 residues. V lost 0 bases to trimming and J lost 5 bases, with 11 bases between them. The germline V gene encodes CDR1 KGHSH and CDR2 LQKENI. CDR3 coding DNA: TGTGCCAGCTCACCACCTAGTGTTTTACACGAGCAGTACTTC. Encoded protein: CASSPPSVLHEQYF.

This chain links TRBV9 with TRBJ1-1; D is perhaps TRBD1 (5 bases). Trimming shortened V by 0 bases and J by 2 bases, and 11 bases separated the two germline ends. The CDR3 totals 15 residues. CDR1 and CDR2 (germline): SGDLS, YYNGEE. CDR3 residues: CASSVAGGLNTEAFF. Written as DNA, the CDR3 is TGTGCCAGCAGCGTAGCCGGGGGTCTTAACACTGAAGCTTTCTTT.

The rearrangement joins TRBV5-6 to TRBJ1-5, with D perhaps matching TRBD1 (6 bases). Germline CDR1 is SGHDT and CDR2 is YYEEEE. This CDR3 has 15 residues. Trimming cost V 2 bases and J 1 base, with 10 bases left between them. CDR3 region: CASSFYQGSNQPQHF. CDR3 nucleotides: TGTGCCAGCAGCTTTTATCAGGGGAGCAATCAGCCCCAGCATTTT.

The chain couples TRBV10-2 to TRBJ2-7, with D tentatively TRBD2 (5 bases). This CDR3 spans 14 amino acids. Germline CDR1 is WSHSY and CDR2 is SAAADI. Between the trimmed V and J ends, which lost 1 base and 2 bases, there was a span of 9 bases. Here the CDR3 DNA reads TGCGCCAGCAGTGAGTTGAGCGGCGCCTACGAGCAGTACTTC. Protein: CASSELSGAYEQYF.

The chain carries TRBV28 and TRBJ1-5; TRBD1 matches at 7 bases. The CDR3 is 12 amino acids. Germline values: CDR1 MDHEN, CDR2 SYDVKM. J gave up 6 bases and V 7 bases, and 3 bases lay outside the gene matches. The CDR3 DNA reads as TGTGCCAGCACTTGGGACAGTCAGCCCCAGCATTTT. This sequence encodes CASTWDSQPQHF.

CDR3 nucleotides: TGTGCCAGCAGAGACTACGGTGGCCCTCAAGAGACCCAGTACTTC. This encodes CASRDYGGPQETQYF. The rearrangement joins TRBV6-1 to TRBJ2-5, with a weak D call TRBD2 (5 bases). Trimming shortened V by 6 bases and J by 2 bases, and 16 bases separated the two germline ends. The CDR3 has 15 residues. Looked up from germline, CDR1 is MNHNS and CDR2 is SASEGT.

The chain links TRBV6-5 to TRBJ2-5; TRBD1 matches at 7 bases. There are 14 residues in the CDR3. The junction had 9 bases not matched to a gene; V was cut back by 6 bases and J by 5 bases. Germline loops: CDR1 MNHEY, CDR2 SVGAGI. CDR3 sequence (DNA): TGTGCCAGCAGCACCGCAGACAGGGTCGAGACCCAGTACTTC. This translates into CASSTADRVETQYF.

The V and J genes are TRBV5-1 and TRBJ2-6; D possibly corresponds to TRBD1 (5 bases). The CDR3 is made up of 19 amino acids. The V end was cut by 0 bases, the J end by 0 bases, with 16 bases between. Looked up from germline, CDR1 is SGHRS and CDR2 is YFSETQ. CDR3 amino acids: CASSLVYQITGSGANVLTF. DNA for the CDR3: TGCGCCAGCAGCTTGGTTTACCAAATCACAGGCTCTGGGGCCAACGTCCTGACTTTC.

This chain links TRBV18 with TRBJ2-1; 7 nucleotides match TRBD2. V lost 3 bases to trimming and J lost 2 bases; unmatched junction nucleotides: 7. Germline V lookup: CDR1 KGHSH, CDR2 LQKENI. This CDR3 is 16 amino acids long. The CDR3 DNA reads as TGTGCCAGCTCACCGGCAGCGGGAAGGGCCTACAATGAGCAGTTCTTC. Translation: CASSPAAGRAYNEQFF.

The chain employs TRBV29-1 and TRBJ1-2, with 7 bases aligning to TRBD1. The CDR3 runs to 13 residues. Germline V lookup: CDR1 SQVTM, CDR2 ANQGSEA. With V trimmed by 6 bases and J by 2 bases, 6 bases remained unmatched. The CDR3 here is CSVATGTNYGYTF. CDR3 sequence (DNA): TGCAGCGTCGCGACAGGGACCAACTATGGCTACACCTTC. The full variable domain, its missing parts supplied by reference TRBV29-1 and TRBJ1-2, is SAVISQKPSRDICQRGTSLTIQCQVDSQVTMMFWYRQQPGQSLTLIATANQGSEATYESGFVIDKFPISRPNLTFSTLTVSNMSPEDSSIYLCSVATGTNYGYTFGSGTRLTVV.

The V gene is TRBV29-1, the J gene TRBJ2-4, with 10 bases fitting TRBD2. J lost 7 bases, V lost 2 bases, and 5 bases had no gene match. Germline CDR1 reads SQVTM; CDR2 reads ANQGSEA. The CDR3 spans 14 residues. In nucleotides, the CDR3 is TGCAGCGTTGAACTAGCGGGAGAGGCGAACATTCAGTACTTC. Translation: CSVELAGEANIQYF.

The V gene is TRBV5-4, the J gene TRBJ1-2; the D gene is possibly TRBD1 (5 bases). Germline V lookup: CDR1 SGHNT, CDR2 YYREEE (reference sequence). The germline V and J ends were trimmed by 4 bases and 3 bases, with 10 bases remaining between them. This CDR3 has 13 residues. The CDR3 bases are TGTGCCAGCAGCATGTGGGACTACTATGGCTACACCTTC. It translates to CASSMWDYYGYTF.